The 8 T cell receptor beta chains presented below share a single source sample, sequenced in a study of OX40 agonist ivuxolimab in advanced cancers. Assay used: immunoSEQ multiplex PCR; TCRdb lists only in-frame clones, some missing. The sample includes around 76,000 clones, over 70% seen only once; the top ten take around 0.54%. The sample in question was CD4+ or CD8+ T cells sorted from blood, obtained in a trial of the OX40 agonist ivuxolimab. The receptor source for this set is an adult with an advanced solid tumor such as melanoma, head and neck, liver or kidney cancer.

Only one count was recorded for this clone. The chain employs TRBV5-1 and TRBJ1-4; 7 nucleotides match TRBD1. V shed 4 bases, J shed 2 bases, and the junction held 5 bases outside the gene matches. CDR1 is SGHRS and CDR2 is YFSETQ in the germline V gene. The CDR3 runs to 15 residues. This chain's CDR3 is CASSPVQGTNEKLFF. The CDR3 bases are TGCGCCAGCAGCCCGGTACAGGGGACTAATGAAAAACTGTTTTTT.

The J gene is TRBJ2-7, the V gene TRBV4-1; maybe TRBD1 (6 bases). From germline, CDR1 is MGHRA and CDR2 YSYEKL. Trimming took 1 base from V and 2 from J, leaving 18 bases between them. The CDR3 is 17 residues long. The chain's CDR3 is CASSQVRFGQWAYEQYF. As DNA, the CDR3 is TGCGCCAGCAGCCAAGTGAGATTCGGACAGTGGGCCTACGAGCAGTACTTC.

This clone was picked up a small number of times. V usage is TRBV6-1 and J usage is TRBJ2-2, with D perhaps TRBD1 (5 bases). Between the trimmed V and J ends, which lost 0 bases and 7 bases, there was a span of 12 bases. CDR3 length: 15 residues. Germline V lookup: CDR1 MNHNS, CDR2 SASEGT. This CDR3 is CASSEASVTVGELFF. The CDR3 region has the DNA TGTGCCAGCAGTGAAGCGTCAGTGACAGTCGGGGAGCTGTTTTTT.

This clone was counted once. The chain is built from TRBV5-8 and TRBJ2-7; D unclear. The CDR3 has 14 residues. Trimming shortened V by 6 bases and J by 1 base, and 14 bases separated the two germline ends. Germline values: CDR1 SGHTS, CDR2 YDEGEE. The DNA of the CDR3 is TGTGCCAGCATCCTTCGGACGGTTTCCTACGAGCAGTACTTC. It specifies CASILRTVSYEQYF.

The chain couples TRBV11-2 to TRBJ2-3, with a possible D match to TRBD2 (6 bases). This CDR3 has 15 amino acids. The germline gives CDR1 SGHAT, CDR2 FQNNGV. Trimming cost V 3 bases and J 2 bases, with 12 bases left between them. CDR3 bases: TGTGCCAGCAGCTTTTACGGGGGACCCACAGATACGCAGTATTTT. Residues: CASSFYGGPTDTQYF. The full variable domain, with the rest looked up from reference TRBV11-2 and TRBJ2-3, is EAGVAQSPRYKIIEKRQSVAFWCNPISGHATLYWYQQILGQGPKLLIQFQNNGVVDDSQLPKDRFSAERLKGVDSTLKIQPAKLEDSAVYLCASSFYGGPTDTQYFGPGTRLTVL.

The chain joins TRBV6-6 to TRBJ1-5; 7 bases match TRBD1. The CDR3 is 14 amino acids. Germline lookup yields CDR1 MNHNY and CDR2 SVGAGI (reference sequence). The V segment lost 6 bases and the J segment 3 bases; nucleotides outside the gene matches: 5. The CDR3 region is CASSHGTVNQPQHF. As DNA, the CDR3 is TGTGCCAGCAGCCACGGGACAGTCAATCAGCCCCAGCATTTT.

The CDR3 here is CASSDPGASYNEQFF. As DNA, the CDR3 is TGTGCCAGCAGCGACCCAGGGGCCTCCTACAATGAGCAGTTCTTC. The rearrangement joins TRBV9 to TRBJ2-1; tentative D call: TRBD1 (6 bases). Germline V gives CDR1 SGDLS, CDR2 YYNGEE. V was clipped by 3 bases and J by 0 bases, with 10 bases between them. The CDR3 length is 15 residues.

This chain uses TRBV5-1 with TRBJ2-7, with 10 nucleotides matching TRBD1. This CDR3 comprises 13 residues. Losses at the gene ends were 4 bases for V and 5 bases for J; bases not matched to a gene: 3. The germline gives CDR1 SGHRS, CDR2 YFSETQ. The CDR3 loop reads CASSRDRGNEQYF. DNA of the CDR3: TGCGCCAGCAGCCGGGACAGGGGCAACGAGCAGTACTTC.